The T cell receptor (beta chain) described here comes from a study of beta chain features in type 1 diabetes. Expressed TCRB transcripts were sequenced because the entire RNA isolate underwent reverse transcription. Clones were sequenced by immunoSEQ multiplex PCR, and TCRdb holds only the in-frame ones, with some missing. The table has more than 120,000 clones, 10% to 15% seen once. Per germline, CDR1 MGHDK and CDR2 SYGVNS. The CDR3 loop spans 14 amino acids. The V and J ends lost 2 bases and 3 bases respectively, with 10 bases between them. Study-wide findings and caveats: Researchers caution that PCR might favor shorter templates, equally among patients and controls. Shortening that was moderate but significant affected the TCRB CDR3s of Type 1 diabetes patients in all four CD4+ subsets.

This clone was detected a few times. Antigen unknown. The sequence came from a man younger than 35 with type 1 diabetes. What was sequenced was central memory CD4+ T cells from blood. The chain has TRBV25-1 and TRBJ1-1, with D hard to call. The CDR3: CASSEPESHTEAFF. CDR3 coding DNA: TGTGCCAGCAGTGAACCAGAGAGCCACACTGAAGCTTTCTTT.